These T cell receptor beta chains were read from a single sample in a study of shared clonotypes between healthy human individuals. The table came from immunoSEQ multiplex PCR; TCRdb's copy has only in-frame clones and leaves some out. The sample carries a few hundred thousand clones, 50% to 75% recorded once. Material: memory CD4+ T cells sorted from blood. The receptor set was obtained from a man aged 30-40 years in good health. The CDR3 runs from the conserved cysteine through the conserved F or W. Each record gives: CDR3 protein, CDR3 DNA, J gene, D gene, clone size, V gene. The D gene is left open where the match is weak. A clone size is listed for some rows: how often the clone was seen (once, few, many), or a class if it is expanded.

CDR3 protein: CASSPRASSNEQFF; CDR3 DNA: TGTGCCAGCAGCCCACGAGCTAGCAGCAATGAGCAGTTCTTC; J gene: TRBJ2-1; D gene: -; clone size: -; V gene: TRBV7-2
CDR3 protein: CSVSIANTIYF; CDR3 DNA: TGCAGCGTATCCATCGCAAACACCATATATTTT; J gene: TRBJ1-3; D gene: -; clone size: -; V gene: TRBV29-1
CDR3 protein: CAWRGLAAGTDTQYF; CDR3 DNA: TGTGCCTGGAGGGGACTAGCGGCGGGCACAGATACGCAGTATTTT; J gene: TRBJ2-3; D gene: TRBD2; clone size: -; V gene: TRBV30
CDR3 protein: CAIRDSGTGNYGYTF; CDR3 DNA: TGTGCCATCAGAGACTCCGGGACGGGGAACTATGGCTACACCTTC; J gene: TRBJ1-2; D gene: -; clone size: -; V gene: TRBV10-3
CDR3 protein: CASSWGLNTEAFF; CDR3 DNA: TGTGCCAGCAGCTGGGGATTGAACACTGAAGCTTTCTTT; J gene: TRBJ1-1; D gene: -; clone size: -; V gene: TRBV7-8
CDR3 protein: CASSTMGTGTLPGANVLTF; CDR3 DNA: TGTGCCAGCAGTACCATGGGGACAGGGACCCTACCTGGGGCCAACGTCCTGACTTTC; J gene: TRBJ2-6; D gene: TRBD1; clone size: -; V gene: TRBV27
CDR3 protein: CAISKTGRSYEQYF; CDR3 DNA: TGTGCCATCAGTAAAACAGGGAGATCCTACGAGCAGTACTTC; J gene: TRBJ2-7; D gene: -; clone size: few; V gene: TRBV10-3
CDR3 protein: CASSEPPADEQFF; CDR3 DNA: TGTGCCAGCAGTGAACCCCCAGCCGATGAGCAGTTCTTC; J gene: TRBJ2-1; D gene: -; clone size: -; V gene: TRBV25-1
CDR3 protein: CASSPAAGTTEAFF; CDR3 DNA: TGTGCCAGCTCACCAGCGGCAGGGACCACTGAAGCTTTCTTT; J gene: TRBJ1-1; D gene: -; clone size: -; V gene: TRBV18
CDR3 protein: CASSQLGGHEQYF; CDR3 DNA: TGTGCCAGCAGCCAATTGGGCGGGCACGAGCAGTACTTC; J gene: TRBJ2-7; D gene: -; clone size: once; V gene: TRBV11-2
CDR3 protein: CASSRTGVNYGYTF; CDR3 DNA: TGCGCCAGCAGTCGGACAGGGGTTAACTATGGCTACACCTTC; J gene: TRBJ1-2; D gene: TRBD1; clone size: -; V gene: TRBV10-1
CDR3 protein: CASSSVAGGSLRDTQYF; CDR3 DNA: TGTGCCAGCAGCTCCGTAGCGGGAGGAAGTCTCAGAGATACGCAGTATTTT; J gene: TRBJ2-3; D gene: TRBD2; clone size: -; V gene: TRBV11-1
CDR3 protein: CASSVRNGELFF; CDR3 DNA: TGCGCCAGCAGTGTGAGAAACGGGGAGCTGTTTTTT; J gene: TRBJ2-2; D gene: -; clone size: few; V gene: TRBV10-1
CDR3 protein: CASSESGSGQFF; CDR3 DNA: TGCGCCAGCAGTGAATCAGGGAGTGGGCAGTTCTTC; J gene: TRBJ2-1; D gene: -; clone size: few; V gene: TRBV10-2
CDR3 protein: CASSFQGGEAFF; CDR3 DNA: TGTGCCAGCAGTTTCCAGGGGGGTGAAGCTTTCTTT; J gene: TRBJ1-1; D gene: TRBD1; clone size: -; V gene: TRBV11-3
CDR3 protein: CASRIAGAEETQYF; CDR3 DNA: TGTGCCAGCAGGATAGCGGGAGCGGAAGAGACCCAGTACTTC; J gene: TRBJ2-5; D gene: TRBD2; clone size: -; V gene: TRBV25-1
CDR3 protein: CSVEDRWGGYMDTQYF; CDR3 DNA: TGCAGCGTTGAAGATCGATGGGGGGGATACATGGATACGCAGTATTTT; J gene: TRBJ2-3; D gene: TRBD2; clone size: -; V gene: TRBV29-1
CDR3 protein: CASSFGRAFTGELFF; CDR3 DNA: TGTGCCAGCAGCTTCGGACGGGCCTTCACCGGGGAGCTGTTTTTT; J gene: TRBJ2-2; D gene: -; clone size: -; V gene: TRBV11-2
CDR3 protein: CASSSMGPSGRNEQFF; CDR3 DNA: TGTGCCAGCAGTTCCATGGGCCCTAGCGGGAGGAATGAGCAGTTCTTC; J gene: TRBJ2-1; D gene: TRBD2; clone size: -; V gene: TRBV28
CDR3 protein: CASSPWTGVEQFF; CDR3 DNA: TGTGCCAGCAGCCCTTGGACTGGTGTGGAGCAGTTCTTC; J gene: TRBJ2-1; D gene: -; clone size: -; V gene: TRBV11-2
CDR3 protein: CASSFSGTDTQYF; CDR3 DNA: TGTGCCAGCAGTTTTAGTGGCACAGATACGCAGTATTTT; J gene: TRBJ2-3; D gene: -; clone size: -; V gene: TRBV27
CDR3 protein: CASSLSTDTQYF; CDR3 DNA: TGTGCCAGCAGCCTTAGCACAGATACGCAGTATTTT; J gene: TRBJ2-3; D gene: -; clone size: many; V gene: TRBV7-9
CDR3 protein: CASSTKGVFDEQYF; CDR3 DNA: TGTGCCAGCAGCACAAAGGGGGTTTTCGACGAGCAGTACTTC; J gene: TRBJ2-7; D gene: -; clone size: -; V gene: TRBV21-1
CDR3 protein: CRTPGNGEQFF; CDR3 DNA: TGCAGAACGCCCGGGAATGGCGAGCAGTTCTTC; J gene: TRBJ2-1; D gene: -; clone size: -; V gene: TRBV20-1
CDR3 protein: CSGEVRREQYF; CDR3 DNA: TGCAGTGGCGAGGTGAGGCGCGAGCAGTACTTC; J gene: TRBJ2-7; D gene: -; clone size: many; V gene: TRBV20-1
CDR3 protein: CASSEDRGSYEQYF; CDR3 DNA: TGTGCCAGCAGTGAAGATAGGGGATCCTACGAGCAGTACTTC; J gene: TRBJ2-7; D gene: -; clone size: once; V gene: TRBV25-1
CDR3 protein: CATSRQGQGGVKNIQYF; CDR3 DNA: TGTGCCACCAGCAGACAAGGACAGGGAGGTGTCAAAAACATTCAGTACTTC; J gene: TRBJ2-4; D gene: TRBD1; clone size: -; V gene: TRBV15
CDR3 protein: CASKESYEQYF; CDR3 DNA: TGTGCCAGCAAGGAATCCTACGAGCAGTACTTC; J gene: TRBJ2-7; D gene: -; clone size: -; V gene: TRBV2
CDR3 protein: CASSPSGQETQYF; CDR3 DNA: TGTGCCAGCAGCCCGTCCGGTCAAGAGACCCAGTACTTC; J gene: TRBJ2-5; D gene: -; clone size: -; V gene: TRBV11-2